The clone carrying this T cell receptor (beta chain) has only one observation. One junction end disagrees with the germline gene, perhaps due to a read error. This sample is drawn from a study of control samples from healthy donors and cancer patients. This table comes from immunoSEQ multiplex PCR, and its TCRdb copy is limited to in-frame clones, with some not included. The table includes around 180,000 clones, about 90% detected once. The CDR3 length is 12 residues. Germline V CDR1 and CDR2: LNHDA, SQIVND (reference sequence). This chain uses TRBV19 with TRBJ1-6, with D uncertain. The source material was blood. This clonotype was obtained from a woman between 40 and 55 years old in good health. DNA for the CDR3: TGTACCAGTAGTATAAGTAATTCACCCCTCCACTTT. Translated, it gives CTSSISNSPLHF.